This entry lists 10 T cell receptor beta chains sequenced from one sample in a study of T cell repertoires in cytomegalovirus infection. Their cognate antigens are unknown. From the reads, TCRdb called clonotypes with MiXCR, one entry per CDR3 protein. The data contain about 890,000 distinct CDR3 sequences, around 31% of them seen just once; the ten biggest clones take up over 13%. The sample here was cultured CD8+ T cells from PBMCs, taken from culture after CMV antigen stimulation. These receptors were taken from a human donor in good health (CMV status not recorded). Some clones in this sample may be carry-over from other donors' samples.

In its sample, this clonotype was seen a few times. The rearrangement joins TRBV7-6 to TRBJ1-4; D call uncertain. Deletions cut 5 bases from V and 3 bases from J, with 10 bases between. The CDR3 sequence is 14 residues long. CDR1 SGHVS and CDR2 FNYEAQ come from the germline V gene. CDR3 sequence (DNA): TGTGCCAGCAGCCCAGCCAAGGCTAATGAAAAACTGTTTTTT. Its translation is CASSPAKANEKLFF.

The rearrangement joins TRBV7-8 to TRBJ1-2; D may be TRBD1 (5 bases). Between the trimmed V and J ends, which lost 1 base and 4 bases, there was a span of 13 bases. The germline V gene encodes CDR1 SGHVS and CDR2 FQNEAQ. The CDR3 runs 15 residues. The CDR3 nucleotides are TGTGCCAGCAGCTTAGTGGCCGGCGGGGGCTATGGCTACACCTTC. Translating gives CASSLVAGGGYGYTF.

This chain joins TRBV5-1 and TRBJ2-3; TRBD2 might be the D (7 bases). Germline CDR1 is SGHRS and CDR2 is YFSETQ. CDR3 length: 14 amino acids. Deletions cut 7 bases from V and 0 bases from J, with 12 bases between. The CDR3 DNA is TGCGCCAGCCTGGAGGGGGGGAGCACAGATACGCAGTATTTT. It specifies CASLEGGSTDTQYF.

The chain carries TRBV9 and TRBJ1-2; 7 positions match TRBD1. The CDR3 runs 15 residues. Germline CDR1 SGDLS, CDR2 YYNGEE. Trimming took 4 bases from V and 8 from J; bases not matched to a gene: 14. CDR3 DNA: TGTGCCAGCAGCCCTACCGGACAGGCCGGGACAGGCTACACCTTC. Protein: CASSPTGQAGTGYTF.

This chain links TRBV6-5 with TRBJ2-4; the D is unclear. CDR3 length: 13 residues. In germline, CDR1 is MNHEY, CDR2 SVGAGI. Deletions cut 0 bases from V and 8 bases from J, with 8 bases between. CDR3 nucleotides: TGTGCCAGCAGTTACTCAGGGTTGGACATTCAGTACTTC. Its translation: CASSYSGLDIQYF.

In DNA form, the CDR3 reads TGTGCCAGCAGCTTCGGATGGATTCCCTACGAGCAGTACTTC. It yields the protein CASSFGWIPYEQYF. V usage is TRBV7-2 and J usage is TRBJ2-7, with D hard to call. V lost 3 bases and J 2 bases, leaving 11 bases between the germline ends. The CDR3 has 14 amino acids. Germline V CDR1 and CDR2: SGHTA, FQGNSA.

This sequence joins TRBV9 and TRBJ2-1; TRBD2 matches 10 bases. The CDR3 spans 17 residues. CDR1 and CDR2 from the germline V gene are SGDLS and YYNGEE. V shed 0 bases and J 5 bases; nucleotides not matched to a gene: 8. The CDR3, as DNA: TGTGCCAGCAGCGTAGTGGGGCTAGCGGGGGCCCACAATGAGCAGTTCTTC. It encodes CASSVVGLAGAHNEQFF. Variable domain in full (rest from reference TRBV9 and TRBJ2-1): DSGVTQTPKHLITATGQRVTLRCSPRSGDLSVYWYQQSLDQGLQFLIQYYNGEERAKGNILERFSAQQFPDLHSELNLSSLELGDSALYFCASSVVGLAGAHNEQFFGPGTRLTVL.

This clonotype appeared a few times. The genes are TRBV7-8 and TRBJ2-3, with 8 positions matching TRBD1. This CDR3 comprises 16 residues. Germline assignment: CDR1 SGHVS and CDR2 FQNEAQ. With 3 bases clipped from V and 2 bases from J, the junction kept 7 bases outside the gene matches. CDR3 loop: CASSFYTGQATDTQYF. DNA of the CDR3: TGTGCCAGCAGCTTTTACACGGGACAGGCCACAGATACGCAGTATTTT.

The chain links TRBV19 to TRBJ2-1; 7 bases are a match to TRBD1. The germline V gene has CDR1 LNHDA and CDR2 SQIVND (reference sequence). CDR3 size: 15 residues. V shed 2 bases, J shed 8 bases, and the junction held 9 bases outside the gene matches. For the CDR3, the DNA is TGTGCCAGTAGTATAAGATTGACTCAGGGGGATGAGCAGTTCTTC. Encoded protein: CASSIRLTQGDEQFF.

This clonotype was seen many times. The J gene is TRBJ1-5, the V gene TRBV28; D possibly corresponds to TRBD1 (5 bases). V was shortened by 3 bases and J by 7 bases, with 7 bases between the two germline ends. This CDR3 spans 12 amino acids. In germline, CDR1 is MDHEN, CDR2 SYDVKM. CDR3 residues: CASSLYRQPQHF. CDR3 DNA: TGTGCCAGCAGTTTGTACAGGCAGCCCCAGCATTTT.